This T cell receptor (beta chain) was sequenced for a study of regulatory T cells in long-lasting Graves disease. Whole-study findings and limits: Results may be inaccurate due to the small sample size. Among the persistent patients, 2,500 to 3,000 public clonotypes were shared, more than the roughly 900 shared among new patients. Persistent Graves' cases showed lower TCR diversity than newly diagnosed cases. There were preferences for TRBV28, TRBJ1-2 and TRBJ2-5 in persistent disease.

Time point here: newly diagnosed GD, antithyroid drugs for less than 3 months. PBMC RNA was the source of the TCR library. Many counts were recorded for this clonotype. The antigen is unknown. Construction of TCR beta libraries relied on iRepertoire HTBI primers and on Arm-PCR targeting CDR3 regions. TCRdb passed the multiplex PCR reads through MiXCR, listing each CDR3 protein once. Found here are 300,000 to 400,000 distinct CDR3 sequences, about 18% of them singletons; the top ten hold about 39%. Germline CDR1 and CDR2: MNHNS and SASEGT. The CDR3 is 13 residues long. Trimming left V 1 base short and J 3 bases short, with 3 bases between.

Here the sequenced sample was peripheral blood mononuclear cells (PBMCs), taken at new diagnosis, from a patient treated with antithyroid drugs. This chain uses TRBV6-1 with TRBJ2-2; D gene ambiguous. This TCR came from a female donor with Graves disease. CDR3 bases: TGTGCCAGCAGTGAAGGATACACCGGGGAGCTGTTTTTT. Its translation is CASSEGYTGELFF.